This TCR beta chain was recorded in a study of Ad26.COV2.S vaccination and SARS-CoV-2 variants. At the level of the study: Among those in the COV1001 Ad26.COV2.S trial arm was the donor. Dosing was one shot or two shots 56 days apart. Findings of the study overall: Reportedly, after vaccination the spike-specific CD8+ and CD4+ T cell responses displayed substantial breadth.

Of note for this clone: Its target is not known.

Clones were read by immunoSEQ multiplex PCR, and TCRdb kept only the in-frame ones, dropping some. The table includes hundreds of thousands of clones, 89% detected once. The germline CDR1 and CDR2 sequences are MNHEY and SVGAGI. V was pared by 6 bases and J by 2 bases, with 6 bases of the junction left unmatched. The CDR3 has 15 residues. Treatment indicated: around 19 received Ad26.COV2.S at low or high dose, single or two shots; several received placebo; per-sample allocation not given. Samples came from day 63 after the first vaccine or placebo injection. Whoever gave the sample was an adult aged 18-55 years in Boston.

This chain uses TRBV6-5 with TRBJ2-1; the match to TRBD1 covers 8 bases. Sequencing used peripheral blood, obtained in a trial of Ad26.COV2.S vaccine versus placebo. The receptor was derived from a person between 18 and 59 years old who received the Ad26.COV2.S COVID-19 vaccine or a placebo. The CDR3 loop is CASRDRDRTYNEQFF. CDR3 in DNA: TGTGCCAGCAGAGACCGGGACAGGACCTACAATGAGCAGTTCTTC.